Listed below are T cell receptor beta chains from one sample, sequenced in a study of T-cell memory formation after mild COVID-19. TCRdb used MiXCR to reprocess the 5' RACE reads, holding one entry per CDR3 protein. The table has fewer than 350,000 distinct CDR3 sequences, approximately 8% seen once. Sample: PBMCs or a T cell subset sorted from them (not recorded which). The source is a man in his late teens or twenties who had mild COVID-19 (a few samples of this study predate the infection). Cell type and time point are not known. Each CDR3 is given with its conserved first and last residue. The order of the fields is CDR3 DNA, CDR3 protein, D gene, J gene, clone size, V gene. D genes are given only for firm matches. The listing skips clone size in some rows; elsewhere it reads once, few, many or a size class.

CDR3 DNA: TGTGCCAGTAGTATAGGTCACGCGCGGGTGGGGGAGACCCAGTACTTC
CDR3 protein: CASSIGHARVGETQYF
D gene: NA
J gene: TRBJ2-5
clone size: NA
V gene: TRBV19

CDR3 DNA: TGTGCCAGCAGAGCGCAGGCTAGCGGGGGTATAGATACGCAGTATTTT
CDR3 protein: CASRAQASGGIDTQYF
D gene: TRBD2
J gene: TRBJ2-3
clone size: few
V gene: TRBV5-6

CDR3 DNA: TGTGCCAGCAGCTACAGGGGGCGGTCGGCAGATACGCAGTATTTT
CDR3 protein: CASSYRGRSADTQYF
D gene: TRBD1
J gene: TRBJ2-3
clone size: NA
V gene: TRBV7-2

CDR3 DNA: TGTGCCAGCAGAAATTGGACTATTTTTGGGCAGTTCTTC
CDR3 protein: CASRNWTIFGQFF
D gene: NA
J gene: TRBJ2-1
clone size: NA
V gene: TRBV12-3/TRBV12-4

CDR3 DNA: TGTGCCAGCAGTTCAACTCAGGGTCAGCCCCAGCATTTT
CDR3 protein: CASSSTQGQPQHF
D gene: NA
J gene: TRBJ1-5
clone size: NA
V gene: TRBV6-5

CDR3 DNA: TGTGCCAGCACCTCAATCGGCGTGAGTCGCAATCAGCCCCAGCATTTT
CDR3 protein: CASTSIGVSRNQPQHF
D gene: NA
J gene: TRBJ1-5
clone size: many
V gene: TRBV12-3/TRBV12-4

CDR3 DNA: TGTGCCAGCTCCCCGCCAGCCAGCGGGGTGGTTGGTGAGCAGTTCTTC
CDR3 protein: CASSPPASGVVGEQFF
D gene: TRBD2
J gene: TRBJ2-1
clone size: many
V gene: TRBV18

CDR3 DNA: TGCGCCAGCAGCCCGAACATAGGGACAGGGGGCTACAATGAGCAGTTCTTC
CDR3 protein: CASSPNIGTGGYNEQFF
D gene: TRBD1
J gene: TRBJ2-1
clone size: NA
V gene: TRBV5-1

CDR3 DNA: TGTGCCAGCAGCGTAACCGGGACAGGGGGCATCGAGACCCAGTACTTC
CDR3 protein: CASSVTGTGGIETQYF
D gene: TRBD1
J gene: TRBJ2-5
clone size: NA
V gene: TRBV9

CDR3 DNA: TGTGCCACCACTCTTCGGACAGGGCACACTGAAGCTTTCTTT
CDR3 protein: CATTLRTGHTEAFF
D gene: TRBD1
J gene: TRBJ1-1
clone size: NA
V gene: TRBV12-3/TRBV12-4

CDR3 DNA: TGTGCCATCAGTGCACAGGGCAATGAGCAGTTCTTC
CDR3 protein: CAISAQGNEQFF
D gene: NA
J gene: TRBJ2-1
clone size: few
V gene: TRBV10-3

CDR3 DNA: TGCAGTGCTAGAGCGCCGAATGGCTACACCTTC
CDR3 protein: CSARAPNGYTF
D gene: NA
J gene: TRBJ1-2
clone size: few
V gene: TRBV20-1

CDR3 DNA: TGTGCCAGCAGCCCAGCGGGGGGGTGGACAGATACGCAGTATTTT
CDR3 protein: CASSPAGGWTDTQYF
D gene: TRBD2
J gene: TRBJ2-3
clone size: few
V gene: TRBV7-3

CDR3 DNA: TGTGCCAGCAGCGTGGACGGAAGCTCTGGAAACACCATATATTTT
CDR3 protein: CASSVDGSSGNTIYF
D gene: NA
J gene: TRBJ1-3
clone size: few
V gene: TRBV3-1

CDR3 DNA: TGTGCCAGCAGTTTATACGGACAACACTACGAGCAGTACTTC
CDR3 protein: CASSLYGQHYEQYF
D gene: NA
J gene: TRBJ2-7
clone size: few
V gene: TRBV12-3/TRBV12-4

CDR3 DNA: TGTGCCAGCAGCCTGAGACTAGCATCGGAGCAGTTCTTC
CDR3 protein: CASSLRLASEQFF
D gene: TRBD2
J gene: TRBJ2-1
clone size: many
V gene: TRBV11-2

CDR3 DNA: TGTGCCACCAGTGATTTGCAGGGGTCGGTTAGGCGGATTGGCAACATTAACTATGGCTACACCTTC
CDR3 protein: CATSDLQGSVRRIGNINYGYTF
D gene: NA
J gene: TRBJ1-2
clone size: few
V gene: TRBV24-1

CDR3 DNA: TGTGCCAGCAGCTCCTACCGGTCACTAGCCTCGTTCTTC
CDR3 protein: CASSSYRSLASFF
D gene: NA
J gene: TRBJ2-1
clone size: NA
V gene: TRBV7-2

CDR3 DNA: TGTGCCAGCAACTCCTGGGGCACGCGGAACACCGGGGAGCTGTTTTTT
CDR3 protein: CASNSWGTRNTGELFF
D gene: NA
J gene: TRBJ2-2
clone size: NA
V gene: TRBV11-2

CDR3 DNA: TGTGCCAGCAGTATTCGGATGGGGAATACGCAGTATTTT
CDR3 protein: CASSIRMGNTQYF
D gene: NA
J gene: TRBJ2-3
clone size: NA
V gene: TRBV12-3/TRBV12-4

CDR3 DNA: TGTGCCAGCAGGACAACAGGGGGCGAGCAGTACTTC
CDR3 protein: CASRTTGGEQYF
D gene: TRBD1
J gene: TRBJ2-7
clone size: NA
V gene: TRBV12-3/TRBV12-4

CDR3 DNA: TGCAGCGTTGGACCGAGCTCCTACAATGAGCAGTTCTTC
CDR3 protein: CSVGPSSYNEQFF
D gene: NA
J gene: TRBJ2-1
clone size: NA
V gene: TRBV29-1

CDR3 DNA: TGTGCCAGCAGTTACGCAGGGGGCCTCTCCTACGAGCAGTACTTC
CDR3 protein: CASSYAGGLSYEQYF
D gene: TRBD1
J gene: TRBJ2-7
clone size: few
V gene: TRBV6-6

CDR3 DNA: TGCGCCAGCAGCTTGGGAGGGGGGCTTAATGAGCAGTTCTTC
CDR3 protein: CASSLGGGLNEQFF
D gene: NA
J gene: TRBJ2-1
clone size: NA
V gene: TRBV5-1

CDR3 DNA: TGTGCCAGCAGCTGGAGCGGGAACAATGAGCAGTTCTTC
CDR3 protein: CASSWSGNNEQFF
D gene: TRBD2
J gene: TRBJ2-1
clone size: few
V gene: TRBV5-5

CDR3 DNA: TGTGCCAGCAGCTACACGGACGGAGGGAGGTGGAATGAGCAGTTCTTC
CDR3 protein: CASSYTDGGRWNEQFF
D gene: NA
J gene: TRBJ2-1
clone size: NA
V gene: TRBV7-9

CDR3 DNA: TGTGCCAGCAGTTACAGAAGTCACAATGAGCAGTTCTTC
CDR3 protein: CASSYRSHNEQFF
D gene: NA
J gene: TRBJ2-1
clone size: few
V gene: TRBV6-2/TRBV6-3

CDR3 DNA: TGTGCCAGCAACAGGGCCGATGAGCAGTTCTTC
CDR3 protein: CASNRADEQFF
D gene: NA
J gene: TRBJ2-1
clone size: many
V gene: TRBV28

CDR3 DNA: TGTGCCAGCAGTCAGACCGGGACAGGGCCGAAAGAGACCCAGTACTTC
CDR3 protein: CASSQTGTGPKETQYF
D gene: TRBD1
J gene: TRBJ2-5
clone size: NA
V gene: TRBV6-5

CDR3 DNA: TGTGCCAGCAGCACGCAACAGGGAAACGAGCAGTACTTC
CDR3 protein: CASSTQQGNEQYF
D gene: NA
J gene: TRBJ2-7
clone size: few
V gene: TRBV7-2

CDR3 DNA: TGCGCCAGCAGCCTAAGGACTCTGGGCACTGAAGCTTTCTTT
CDR3 protein: CASSLRTLGTEAFF
D gene: NA
J gene: TRBJ1-1
clone size: many
V gene: TRBV4-1

CDR3 DNA: TGTGCTAGTGGTTTGGAGACCAGCTCCGGCGGCTACACCTTC
CDR3 protein: CASGLETSSGGYTF
D gene: NA
J gene: TRBJ1-2
clone size: NA
V gene: TRBV12-5

CDR3 DNA: TGTGCCAGCACCACTAAGGGGGGGATATATGGCTACACCTTC
CDR3 protein: CASTTKGGIYGYTF
D gene: NA
J gene: TRBJ1-2
clone size: NA
V gene: TRBV7-2

CDR3 DNA: TGCGCCAGCAGCATAGGGCGGTCTGGAAACACCATATATTTT
CDR3 protein: CASSIGRSGNTIYF
D gene: NA
J gene: TRBJ1-3
clone size: NA
V gene: TRBV4-3

CDR3 DNA: TGTGCCACCAGCAGAGAAAAGGGTAACTATGGCTACACCTTC
CDR3 protein: CATSREKGNYGYTF
D gene: NA
J gene: TRBJ1-2
clone size: few
V gene: TRBV15

CDR3 DNA: TGTGCCAGCAGTTACTTTAGCAGAGTGAACACTGAAGCTTTCTTT
CDR3 protein: CASSYFSRVNTEAFF
D gene: NA
J gene: TRBJ1-1
clone size: NA
V gene: TRBV6-5

CDR3 DNA: TGCGCCACCAAAAGGGGGGACAATGAAAAACTGTTTTTT
CDR3 protein: CATKRGDNEKLFF
D gene: NA
J gene: TRBJ1-4
clone size: few
V gene: TRBV5-1

CDR3 DNA: TGCGCCAGCAGCCAAGATGGGACAGACGGTGAGCAGTTCTTC
CDR3 protein: CASSQDGTDGEQFF
D gene: TRBD1
J gene: TRBJ2-1
clone size: NA
V gene: TRBV4-3

CDR3 DNA: TGTGCCAGCAGTTTTTGGGGGACTGAAGCTTTCTTT
CDR3 protein: CASSFWGTEAFF
D gene: NA
J gene: TRBJ1-1
clone size: many
V gene: TRBV12-3/TRBV12-4

CDR3 DNA: TGTGCCAGCAGCTTGGGCCGGGGATCTGTGCAGCCCCAGCATTTT
CDR3 protein: CASSLGRGSVQPQHF
D gene: NA
J gene: TRBJ1-5
clone size: many
V gene: TRBV5-6